The 16 T cell receptor beta chains below all came from one sample that was sequenced in a study of HIV-infected patients and healthy controls. Roughly three months, about 14 weeks, into antiretroviral therapy, follow-up blood was collected. All unsorted peripheral T cells were captured because whole blood was used without fractionation. Alpha and beta constant-region primers primed reverse transcription of around 500 ng RNA. Alpha and beta chain libraries were made separately by chain-specific third strand synthesis with multiplexing indices. Each CDR3 protein is one row after TCRdb ran MiXCR on the 5' RACE reads. This sample has about 18,000 distinct CDR3 sequences, with about 9% found just once. The sample in question was blood, obtained during antiretroviral therapy. The receptors shown here come from an adult with HIV infection.

This clonotype was found many times. The chain joins TRBV28 to TRBJ1-1, with D perhaps TRBD1 (6 bases). In germline, CDR1 is MDHEN, CDR2 SYDVKM. The length of the CDR3 is 14 residues. V was shortened by 2 bases and J by 7 bases, with 14 bases between the two germline ends. The CDR3 loop is CASSLRGGKGEAFF. The CDR3 nucleotides are TGTGCCAGCAGTTTAAGGGGGGGCAAGGGTGAAGCTTTCTTT.

This clonotype was counted many times. The V gene is TRBV5-1, the J gene TRBJ2-7, with D perhaps matching TRBD1 (6 bases). The V end lost 3 bases, the J end lost 2 bases, and 15 bases lay between the germline ends. In germline, CDR1 is SGHRS, CDR2 YFSETQ. This CDR3 has 15 amino acids. The CDR3 is CASSYRDIKPYEQYF. CDR3 in DNA: TGCGCCAGCAGCTACCGGGACATCAAACCCTACGAGCAGTACTTC. The complete variable domain, with remaining parts taken from reference TRBV5-1 and TRBJ2-7, reads KAGVTQTPRYLIKTRGQQVTLSCSPISGHRSVSWYQQTPGQGLQFLFEYFSETQRNKGNFPGRFSGRQFSNSRSEMNVSTLELGDSALYLCASSYRDIKPYEQYFGPGTRLTVT.

This clonotype was picked up many times. The chain is built from TRBV6-1 and TRBJ1-1, with 7 bases that match TRBD1. CDR3 length equals 14 residues. The trim removed 5 bases at V and 4 bases at J, leaving 7 bases unmatched. CDR1 MNHNS and CDR2 SASEGT come from the germline V gene. In nucleotides, the CDR3 is TGTGCCAGCAGTTCCGTGGACAGGAGCACTGAAGCTTTCTTT. Its protein is CASSSVDRSTEAFF.

Ten or more counts support this clonotype. The V call is TRBV3-1, the J call TRBJ1-4; D gene ambiguous. There are 16 residues in the CDR3. Germline loops: CDR1 LGHDT, CDR2 YNNKEL (reference sequence). The germline V and J ends were trimmed by 2 bases and 6 bases, with 16 bases remaining between them. This CDR3 is CASSQFRGGRDEKLFF. CDR3 nucleotide sequence: TGTGCCAGCAGCCAATTCCGGGGAGGGCGGGATGAAAAACTGTTTTTT.

There are many counts of this clonotype. The rearrangement joins TRBV15 to TRBJ2-5; D might be TRBD1 (6 bases). The CDR3 is made up of 15 amino acids. Per germline, CDR1 LNHNV and CDR2 YYDKDF (reference sequence). The ends were cut back, 5 bases at V and 0 bases at J, with 13 bases in the middle. As DNA, the CDR3 is TGTGCCACCAGCCTCCGGGACACTTACCAAGAGACCCAGTACTTC. This gives the protein CATSLRDTYQETQYF. The variable domain in full, completed from reference TRBV15 and TRBJ2-5, reads DAMVIQNPRYQVTQFGKPVTLSCSQTLNHNVMYWYQQKSSQAPKLLFHYYDKDFNNEADTPDNFQSRRPNTSFCFLDIRSPGLGDTAMYLCATSLRDTYQETQYFGPGTRLLVL.

The V call is TRBV7-9, the J call TRBJ1-1; maybe TRBD1 (5 bases). CDR1 is SEHNR, CDR2 FQNEAQ, per germline (reference sequence). CDR3 length equals 13 residues. V was trimmed by 6 bases and J by 4 bases, leaving 12 bases between them. CDR3: CASSPGLSTEAFF. In DNA form, the CDR3 reads TGTGCCAGCAGTCCAGGGTTATCCACTGAAGCTTTCTTT.

This chain links TRBV18 with TRBJ1-5; 7 nucleotides align to TRBD1. The CDR3 extends over 19 amino acids. The germline V gene has CDR1 KGHSH and CDR2 LQKENI. J lost 0 bases, V lost 2 bases, and 13 bases had no gene match. The CDR3 DNA follows: TGTGCCAGCTCACCAACCCCACAGGGGCCCCCTTATAGCAATCAGCCCCAGCATTTT. Its protein is CASSPTPQGPPYSNQPQHF.

This clonotype came up many times. The chain links TRBV20-1 to TRBJ2-5, with D perhaps TRBD1 or TRBD2 (6 bases each). V lost 5 bases and J lost 1, with 11 bases in between. This CDR3 comprises 13 residues. Per germline, CDR1 DFQATT and CDR2 SNEGSKA (reference sequence). Here the CDR3 reads CSALWGAQETQYF. DNA of the CDR3: TGCAGTGCTCTTTGGGGGGCCCAAGAGACCCAGTACTTC.

This clonotype was observed many times. The chain has TRBV11-2 and TRBJ2-6; a possible D gene is TRBD2 (5 bases). With 1 base removed from V and 2 bases from J, the gap between germline ends came to 6 bases. Germline CDR1 and CDR2: SGHAT and FQNNGV. The CDR3 is 15 residues long. The CDR3 DNA reads TGTGCCAGCAGCTTAGGAGGGCCTGGGGCCAACGTCCTGACTTTC. Residues: CASSLGGPGANVLTF.

This clonotype was observed at least ten times. The J gene is TRBJ2-7, the V gene TRBV24-1, with 10 bases matching TRBD1. Germline CDR1 KGHDR, CDR2 SFDVKD. Unmatched junction bases numbered 1, after V lost 7 bases and J lost 5 bases. This CDR3 region has 12 residues. CDR3 sequence reads: CATRDRGDEQYF. Here the CDR3 DNA reads TGTGCCACCAGGGACAGGGGGGACGAGCAGTACTTC.

The chain has TRBV19 and TRBJ1-1, with 10 bases aligning to TRBD1. V dropped 7 bases and J dropped 6; count of bases not matched to a gene: 11. The CDR3 is 15 residues long. From germline, CDR1 is LNHDA and CDR2 SQIVND (reference sequence). CDR3 nucleotide sequence: TGTGCCAGTACCAACCCCGGGACAGGGGCCCCTGAAGCTTTCTTT. Translated: CASTNPGTGAPEAFF.

At least ten counts were recorded for this clonotype. The V gene is TRBV27, the J gene TRBJ2-7, with 14 bases lining up with TRBD2. J was trimmed by 3 bases and V by 5 bases; bases with no gene match: 12. The length of the CDR3 is 18 residues. Germline loops: CDR1 MNHEY, CDR2 SMNVEV (reference sequence). The CDR3 protein is CASSPWTSGGQLVYEQYF. The CDR3, as DNA: TGTGCCAGCAGTCCATGGACTAGCGGGGGGCAGTTGGTCTACGAGCAGTACTTC.

This clonotype showed up many times. V and J are TRBV12-3 or TRBV12-4 and TRBJ2-1; 9 nucleotides agree with TRBD1. The CDR3 length is 19 residues. After removal of 6 bases from V and 0 bases from J, the junction contained 15 bases not matched to a gene. CDR3 coding DNA: TGTGCCAGCAGACCACTGCCCGGACAGGGGCAAAGCTCCTACAATGAGCAGTTCTTC. Its translation: CASRPLPGQGQSSYNEQFF.

This chain links TRBV7-9 with TRBJ1-2, with D unresolved. CDR1 and CDR2 (germline): SEHNR, FQNEAQ (reference sequence). The CDR3 runs to 14 residues. Trimming stripped 3 bases from V and 4 bases from J, with 12 bases between. The CDR3 spells CASSFSEPLYGYTF. For the CDR3, the DNA is TGTGCCAGCAGCTTCTCCGAACCTCTCTATGGCTACACCTTC.

This clonotype was seen many times. This chain joins TRBV5-4 and TRBJ2-3; TRBD2 agrees at 8 bases. The trim removed 2 bases at V and 0 bases at J, leaving 2 bases unmatched. Germline CDR1 and CDR2: SGHNT and YYREEE (reference sequence). The CDR3 extends over 15 amino acids. The CDR3, as DNA: TGTGCCAGCAGCTTAGCGGGAGTGAGCACAGATACGCAGTATTTT. This codes for CASSLAGVSTDTQYF.

This clonotype has a count of ten or more. The chain links TRBV12-3 or TRBV12-4 to TRBJ1-3; D is undetermined. V lost 5 bases to trimming and J lost 5 bases, with 1 base between them. CDR3 length: 10 residues. CDR3 bases: TGTGCCAGCAGTAGAAACACCATATATTTT. This codes for CASSRNTIYF.